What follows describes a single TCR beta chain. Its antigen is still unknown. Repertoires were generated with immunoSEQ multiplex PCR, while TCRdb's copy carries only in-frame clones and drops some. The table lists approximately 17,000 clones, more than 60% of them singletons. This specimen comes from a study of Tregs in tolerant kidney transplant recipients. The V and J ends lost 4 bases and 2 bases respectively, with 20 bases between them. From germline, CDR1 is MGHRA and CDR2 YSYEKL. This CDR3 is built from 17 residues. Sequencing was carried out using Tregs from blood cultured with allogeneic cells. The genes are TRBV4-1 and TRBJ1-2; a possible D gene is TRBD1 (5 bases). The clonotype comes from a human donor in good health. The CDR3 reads CASSLTGAPLGNYGYTF. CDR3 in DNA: TGCGCCAGCAGCCTAACCGGGGCCCCTTTGGGGAACTATGGCTACACCTTC.